This T cell receptor (beta chain) emerged from a study of TIL therapy for anti-PD-1-resistant metastatic lung cancer. Whole-study context: Most patients had lung adenocarcinoma; a few tumors were EGFR-mutant, two ALK-rearranged; half smoked currently or formerly.

This CDR3 is 14 amino acids long. Germline loops: CDR1 LGHNA, CDR2 YSLEER. The germline V and J ends were trimmed by 0 bases and 4 bases, with 9 bases remaining between them. Sequencing used immunoSEQ v3. TCRdb's table, derived via immunoSEQ multiplex PCR, lists solely in-frame clones and lacks some. The sample lists fewer than 65,000 clones; about 81% were seen once. The time point was: pre-treatment sample, taken before nivolumab and TIL therapy. Material: blood, obtained at baseline. The TCR originated in a person aged 25-85 years with non-small cell lung cancer. V is TRBV4-3 and J is TRBJ2-5; possibly TRBD1 for D (5 bases). CDR3 bases: TGCGCCAGCAGCCAAGATTTGGGGCGAGAGACCCAGTACTTC. This sequence encodes CASSQDLGRETQYF.